Below are 25 T cell receptor beta chains sequenced from a single sample in a study of cytomegalovirus exposure and HLA in healthy donors. Assay: immunoSEQ multiplex PCR; the TCRdb copy retains only in-frame clones and omits some. The data hold about 75,000 clones, with just under 85% observed a single time. The sequenced sample consisted of PBMCs. The receptors here all came from a man aged 25-40 years in good health and CMV-seronegative.

This clone was detected only a few times. The chain couples TRBV5-4 to TRBJ1-1, with D maybe TRBD1 (5 bases). This CDR3 is built from 15 residues. Germline V gene sequence: CDR1 SGHNT, CDR2 YYREEE (reference sequence). Trimming removed 5 bases from V and 6 bases from J, with 20 bases in between. CDR3 DNA sequence: TGTGCCAGCAGGGATGGGGGGGGATCTGGATCTGAAGCTTTCTTT. Its protein product is CASRDGGGSGSEAFF.

The CDR3 sequence: CSASRGNEQFF. The CDR3 DNA reads as TGCAGTGCTAGTCGGGGGAATGAGCAGTTCTTC. This chain uses TRBV20-1 with TRBJ2-1; a weak D match, TRBD2 (6 bases). V lost 3 bases to trimming and J lost 7 bases, with 7 bases between them. The CDR3 covers 11 residues. Per the germline V gene, CDR1 is DFQATT and CDR2 is SNEGSKA (reference sequence).

V is TRBV4-3 and J is TRBJ1-5, with 7 bases matching TRBD1. CDR1 and CDR2 (germline): LGHNA, YSLEER. This CDR3 contains 15 residues. V gave up 4 bases and J gave up 4 bases; unmatched junction bases: 7. CDR3 amino acids: CASSRNRGQNQPQHF. CDR3 nucleotides: TGCGCCAGCAGCCGAAACAGGGGCCAGAATCAGCCCCAGCATTTT.

This chain uses TRBV27 with TRBJ2-2; 9 nucleotides agree with TRBD2. The CDR3 contains 17 residues. V was clipped by 7 bases and J by 3 bases; unmatched bases: 12. The germline V gene has CDR1 MNHEY and CDR2 SMNVEV (reference sequence). Here the CDR3 reads CASTFGAGGPDTGELFF. The CDR3 DNA reads TGTGCCAGCACTTTCGGTGCGGGAGGGCCGGACACCGGGGAGCTGTTTTTT.

The gene calls are TRBV4-3 and TRBJ2-3; TRBD1 might be the D (5 bases). Germline CDR1 LGHNA, CDR2 YSLEER. CDR3 size: 14 residues. The germline V and J ends were trimmed by 2 bases and 3 bases, with 9 bases remaining between them. The CDR3 is CASSQRAGTDTQYF. The CDR3 DNA is TGCGCCAGCAGCCAACGGGCAGGGACAGATACGCAGTATTTT.

V is TRBV2 and J is TRBJ1-2; D is ambiguous. Per the germline V gene, CDR1 is SNHLY and CDR2 is FYNNEI. The CDR3 is 11 residues long. Trimming took 6 bases from V and 8 from J, leaving 10 bases between them. CDR3: CASRGVRGYTF. The CDR3 DNA reads as TGTGCCAGCAGGGGAGTGCGGGGCTACACCTTC.

The rearrangement joins TRBV28 to TRBJ2-1, with 13 nucleotides matching TRBD2. V shed 4 bases, J shed 7 bases, and the junction held 4 bases outside the gene matches. From germline, CDR1 is MDHEN and CDR2 SYDVKM. The CDR3 is 15 amino acids. The chain's CDR3 is CASSSGLAGLNEQFF. Here the CDR3 DNA reads TGTGCCAGCAGTTCGGGACTAGCGGGACTAAATGAGCAGTTCTTC. Using reference TRBV28 and TRBJ2-1 for the parts outside the CDR3, the full variable domain is DVKVTQSSRYLVKRTGEKVFLECVQDMDHENMFWYRQDPGLGLRLIYFSYDVKMKEKGDIPEGYSVSREKKERFSLILESASTNQTSMYLCASSSGLAGLNEQFFGPGTRLTVL.

In regard to this clone: Other nucleotide sequences in the sample specify the same CDR3. This CDR3 reads CASSLQGNQPQHF. DNA of the CDR3: TGTGCCAGCAGCTTACAGGGAAATCAGCCCCAGCATTTT. V gene TRBV7-2 combines with J gene TRBJ1-5; a weak D match, TRBD1 (5 bases). Germline-derived CDR1 and CDR2 are SGHTA and FQGNSA. The CDR3 loop spans 13 amino acids. V shed 2 bases and J shed 4 bases, with 6 bases lying between them.

This chain connects TRBV15 to TRBJ2-1; TRBD1 matches 9 bases. CDR3 length equals 16 residues. Losses at the gene ends were 0 bases for V and 8 bases for J; bases not matched to a gene: 8. Germline-derived CDR1 and CDR2 are LNHNV and YYDKDF (reference sequence). The CDR3 reads CATSRDKGQGSHEQFF. DNA for the CDR3: TGTGCCACCAGCAGAGATAAGGGACAGGGTAGTCATGAGCAGTTCTTC.

The CDR3 nucleotides are TGTGCCACCAGCGTTGGATCAGGGGGCTTAACTGAAGCTTTCTTT. Translation gives CATSVGSGGLTEAFF. The chain is built from TRBV15 and TRBJ1-1; TRBD1 agrees at 8 bases. V dropped 5 bases and J dropped 5; count of bases not matched to a gene: 10. Germline loops: CDR1 LNHNV, CDR2 YYDKDF (reference sequence). The CDR3 is 15 amino acids.

This clone was seen once. The chain uses TRBV6-1 and TRBJ1-2; no reliable D call. The CDR3 spans 15 residues. Trimming shortened V by 3 bases and J by 4 bases, and 15 bases separated the two germline ends. The germline V gene has CDR1 MNHNS and CDR2 SASEGT. The DNA for the CDR3 is TGTGCCAGCAGTGACGGCCAACTACATAGCTATGGCTACACCTTC. Protein product: CASSDGQLHSYGYTF.

The chain uses TRBV28 and TRBJ1-2; maybe TRBD1 (5 bases). This CDR3 is 16 amino acids long. Looked up from germline, CDR1 is MDHEN and CDR2 is SYDVKM. V was shortened by 8 bases and J by 5 bases, with 24 bases between the two germline ends. CDR3 DNA: TGTGCCAGCGAGAGACACCGGGACGGCGGAGGGTATGGCTACACCTTC. Translated, it gives CASERHRDGGGYGYTF.

This clone was counted only a few times. The chain carries TRBV9 and TRBJ1-2; maybe TRBD1 (5 bases). The CDR3 extends over 14 amino acids. Germline V gene sequence: CDR1 SGDLS, CDR2 YYNGEE. V lost 0 bases to trimming and J lost 8 bases, with 14 bases between them. The CDR3 DNA reads TGTGCCAGCAGCGTAGTGGGAGGAACAGGCGGCTACACCTTC. Its translation: CASSVVGGTGGYTF.

This rearrangement joins TRBV15 to TRBJ1-5; the D is unclear. V lost 5 bases and J lost 0, with 5 bases in between. The CDR3 spans 13 residues. Germline CDR1 and CDR2: LNHNV and YYDKDF (reference sequence). The CDR3 sequence is CATSVASNQPQHF. CDR3 DNA: TGTGCCACCAGCGTAGCTAGCAATCAGCCCCAGCATTTT.

The rearrangement links TRBV6-1 to TRBJ1-1, with D unclear. V lost 11 bases and J 6 bases, leaving 13 bases between the germline ends. The CDR3 spans 11 residues. Germline CDR1 reads MNHNS; CDR2 reads SASEGT. Written as DNA, the CDR3 is TGTGCCGCGCAGGTCCCGCCTGAAGCTTTCTTT. Its translation is CAAQVPPEAFF.

V and J are TRBV10-3 and TRBJ2-7; 11 bases are a match to TRBD2. V lost 0 bases to trimming and J lost 3 bases; unmatched junction nucleotides: 4. The CDR3 extends over 16 amino acids. Germline V gene lookup returns CDR1 ENHRY and CDR2 SYGVKD. The CDR3 sequence is CAISESSGTSGYEQYV. The DNA of the CDR3 is TGTGCCATCAGTGAGTCTAGCGGGACTAGCGGCTACGAGCAGTACGTC.

This clone came up a few times. The rearrangement uses TRBV2 and TRBJ2-2, with 7 bases lining up with TRBD2. Germline assignment: CDR1 SNHLY and CDR2 FYNNEI. The V gene end was trimmed by 6 bases and the J gene end by 4 bases; junction bases not matched to a gene: 2. The CDR3 is 13 amino acids. CDR3 in amino acids: CASRREITGELFF. In DNA, the CDR3 is TGTGCCAGCAGGCGGGAGATCACCGGGGAGCTGTTTTTT.

A remark on this clone: One junction end disagrees with the germline gene, perhaps due to a read error. The V and J genes are TRBV7-7 and TRBJ2-5, with TRBD2 matching 12 bases. CDR3 length equals 15 residues. Germline V CDR1 and CDR2: SSHAT, FNYEAQ (reference sequence). CDR3 amino acids: CASRPTSGGGETQYF. The CDR3 bases are TGTGCTAGCAGGCCGACTAGCGGGGGAGGAGAGACCCAGTACTTC.

The V call is TRBV7-3, the J call TRBJ2-1; D uncertain. V gave up 1 base and J gave up 7 bases, with 14 bases separating them. The CDR3 is 15 residues long. Germline V gene lookup returns CDR1 SGHTA and CDR2 FQGTGA. CDR3 coding DNA: TGTGCCAGCAGCTTAATACTGCTCCCGAGGAATGAGCAGTTCTTC. As protein: CASSLILLPRNEQFF.

This chain uses TRBV19 with TRBJ1-2; D is unresolved. V lost 4 bases, J lost 4 bases, and 16 bases lay in between. Germline V CDR1 and CDR2: LNHDA, SQIVND (reference sequence). The CDR3 covers 15 residues. The CDR3 here is CASSTPEHVPYGYTF. CDR3 DNA: TGTGCCAGTAGTACCCCGGAGCACGTTCCCTATGGCTACACCTTC.

The chain uses TRBV5-1 and TRBJ2-7; 7 nucleotides match TRBD2. The CDR3 covers 16 residues. V lost 0 bases to trimming and J lost 0 bases; unmatched junction nucleotides: 6. Germline assignment: CDR1 SGHRS and CDR2 YFSETQ. In nucleotides, the CDR3 is TGCGCCAGCAGCTTGGATTGGGGGGGGAGCTCCTACGAGCAGTACTTC. Protein sequence: CASSLDWGGSSYEQYF.

This CDR3 reads CASSQDFGRVNEKLFF. DNA for the CDR3: TGTGCCAGCAGCCAAGATTTCGGGCGGGTGAATGAAAAACTGTTTTTT. The gene calls are TRBV4-2 and TRBJ1-4; D is unresolved. Germline V gene data show CDR1 as LGHNA and CDR2 as YNFKEQ. Between the trimmed V and J ends, which lost 0 bases and 5 bases, there was a span of 13 bases. The CDR3 is made up of 16 amino acids.

The gene calls are TRBV21-1 and TRBJ2-1; TRBD2 is the table's D call and was not checked against the DNA. TRBV21-1 is a pseudogene segment. CDR3 length: 17 amino acids. The CDR3 bases are TGTGCCAGCAGCAAAGGGCCCGGGACTAGCGCTTACAATGAGCAGTTCTTC. Encoded protein: CASSKGPGTSAYNEQFF.

The V and J genes are TRBV27 and TRBJ2-1; 12 bases line up with TRBD2. The CDR3 loop spans 15 amino acids. From germline, CDR1 is MNHEY and CDR2 SMNVEV (reference sequence). V was pared by 2 bases and J by 8 bases, with 4 bases of the junction left unmatched. The CDR3, as DNA: TGTGCCAGCAGTTTAGCTAGCGGGGGGGCTTATGAGCAGTTCTTC. It yields the protein CASSLASGGAYEQFF.

The J gene is TRBJ2-3, the V gene TRBV15; 7 nucleotides align to TRBD1. The V gene end was trimmed by 1 base and the J gene end by 2 bases; junction bases not matched to a gene: 3. CDR3 length: 15 amino acids. Germline V gives CDR1 LNHNV, CDR2 YYDKDF (reference sequence). DNA for the CDR3: TGTGCCACCAGCAGAGGGGACAGACTCACAGATACGCAGTATTTT. It yields the protein CATSRGDRLTDTQYF.